Below, 29 T cell receptor beta chains from the same sample are listed, as sequenced in a study of glioma-infiltrating T cells after dendritic cell vaccination (dated by TCRdb to about 2016). Per the publication, the time point label means: after dendritic cell vaccination, including at tumor progression/relapse. Receptor libraries were prepared by the immunoSEQ multiplex PCR assay. TCRdb limited this immuneACCESS table to in-frame rearrangements with V and J called. A share of clones is missing; checked studies link under half to unresolved V genes, and the rest is unexplained. For this sample there are some 90,000 clones; approximately 78% appear just once. In total, the top ten clones hold around 2.2% of the sample. Specimen: blood, collected after dendritic cell vaccination. The receptors originated from a human donor with glioblastoma.

The chain carries TRBV18 and TRBJ2-5, with 8 bases identical to TRBD2. V was clipped by 5 bases and J by 4 bases; unmatched bases: 6. The CDR3 totals 14 residues. The germline gives CDR1 KGHSH, CDR2 LQKENI. CDR3 sequence (DNA): TGTGCCAGCTCAAACGGACTAGCCAGAGAGACCCAGTACTTC. Protein sequence: CASSNGLARETQYF.

V gene TRBV19 combines with J gene TRBJ1-2; D unresolved. The CDR3 is 14 amino acids. V lost 3 bases and J lost 6, with 14 bases in between. CDR1 and CDR2 (germline): LNHDA, SQIVND (reference sequence). The CDR3 reads CASSIRGVPDGYTF. The CDR3 DNA reads TGTGCCAGTAGTATCCGGGGTGTACCTGATGGCTACACCTTC. The entire variable domain, with the rest obtained from reference TRBV19 and TRBJ1-2, is as follows: DGGITQSPKYLFRKEGQNVTLSCEQNLNHDAMYWYRQDPGQGLRLIYYSQIVNDFQKGDIAEGYSVSREKKESFPLTVTSAQKNPTAFYLCASSIRGVPDGYTFGSGTRLTVV.

The chain uses TRBV6-1 and TRBJ2-7, with 11 bases lining up with TRBD2. Trimming took 6 bases from V and 3 from J; bases not matched to a gene: 7. The germline CDR1 and CDR2 sequences are MNHNS and SASEGT. The CDR3 has 15 amino acids. The CDR3 is CASSSSGGKYYEQYF. The CDR3 DNA follows: TGTGCCAGCAGCTCTAGCGGGGGGAAATACTACGAGCAGTACTTC.

The chain combines TRBV5-1 with TRBJ2-1; the match to TRBD2 covers 14 bases. This CDR3 is built from 18 residues. V trimming: 2 bases; J trimming: 6 bases; junction bases outside the gene matches: 10. Germline V CDR1 and CDR2: SGHRS, YFSETQ. CDR3 DNA sequence: TGCGCCAGCAGCTTAACGACTAGCGGGAGGGCCTCTGCCAATGAGCAGTTCTTC. This translates into CASSLTTSGRASANEQFF.

The chain joins TRBV28 to TRBJ1-5; no clear D. Trimming took 2 bases from V and 11 from J, leaving 13 bases between them. Per germline, CDR1 MDHEN and CDR2 SYDVKM. The CDR3 is made up of 13 amino acids. The CDR3 DNA sequence: TGTGCCAGCAGTTTACCCGACACCCAGGCCCAGCATTTT. Translated, it gives CASSLPDTQAQHF.

The chain couples TRBV5-6 to TRBJ1-2; 7 nucleotides agree with TRBD1. Germline CDR1 SGHDT, CDR2 YYEEEE. This CDR3 has 14 residues. The ends lost 4 bases at V and 0 bases at J; junction bases unmatched: 3. The CDR3 here is CASSPDRANYGYTF. The CDR3 bases are TGTGCCAGCAGCCCAGACAGGGCTAACTATGGCTACACCTTC.

The CDR3 DNA sequence: TGCGCCAGCACCGACCAACTAGCGGGGGCAGAGACCCAGTACTTC. Translation: CASTDQLAGAETQYF. The chain recombines TRBV5-1 with TRBJ2-5, with 11 nucleotides matching TRBD2. The germline V gene has CDR1 SGHRS and CDR2 YFSETQ. J gave up 4 bases and V 6 bases, and 8 bases lay outside the gene matches. The CDR3 loop spans 15 amino acids.

V usage is TRBV4-1 and J usage is TRBJ2-1; 11 bases map to TRBD2. The length of the CDR3 is 16 residues. Trimming cost V 5 bases and J 5 bases; bases outside gene matches: 8. From germline, CDR1 is MGHRA and CDR2 YSYEKL. CDR3 nucleotide sequence: TGCGCCAGCAGCTCCTTTACTAGCGGGGGTAACAATGAGCAGTTCTTC. This translates into CASSSFTSGGNNEQFF.

This clone was seen once. The CDR3 protein is CASSGQVSIYF. DNA of the CDR3: TGTGCCAGCAGTGGACAGGTTTCCATATATTTT. The chain employs TRBV6-1 and TRBJ1-3, with D perhaps TRBD1 (6 bases). Deletions cut 4 bases from V and 11 bases from J, with 9 bases between. The CDR3 has 11 residues. CDR1 is MNHNS and CDR2 is SASEGT in the germline V gene.

The chain is built from TRBV4-1 and TRBJ1-4; maybe TRBD1 (6 bases). Trimming removed 0 bases at V and 8 bases at J, with 7 bases between. CDR1 is MGHRA and CDR2 is YSYEKL in the germline V gene. The CDR3 totals 13 residues. The CDR3 DNA sequence: TGCGCCAGCAGCCAAGACAGGGGCGAAAAACTGTTTTTT. It encodes CASSQDRGEKLFF.

The J gene is TRBJ2-7, the V gene TRBV5-6; TRBD1 aligns across 9 bases. Germline V gene lookup returns CDR1 SGHDT and CDR2 YYEEEE. This CDR3 is 15 amino acids long. V was clipped by 4 bases and J by 1 base; unmatched bases: 6. The DNA for the CDR3 is TGTGCCAGCAGCCGCACCGGACAGGGGTCCTACGAGCAGTACGTC. Its translation is CASSRTGQGSYEQYV.

This sequence joins TRBV4-1 and TRBJ1-1; no definite D call. The germline V gene encodes CDR1 MGHRA and CDR2 YSYEKL. The CDR3 runs 15 residues. Deletions cut 0 bases from V and 0 bases from J, with 8 bases between. CDR3 bases: TGCGCCAGCAGCCAAGATTTGCTAGTGAACACTGAAGCTTTCTTT. Translated, it gives CASSQDLLVNTEAFF.

The J gene is TRBJ2-7, the V gene TRBV7-6; D may be TRBD1 (5 bases). The CDR3 loop spans 17 amino acids. V was shortened by 1 base and J by 3 bases, with 19 bases between the two germline ends. The V gene's germline CDR1 is SGHVS and CDR2 FNYEAQ. The CDR3 is CASSLVSPTGVHYEQYF. The DNA for the CDR3 is TGTGCCAGCAGCTTAGTTTCTCCAACAGGTGTTCACTACGAGCAGTACTTC.

The chain uses TRBV7-6 and TRBJ1-2, with 7 bases fitting TRBD1. Trimming removed 5 bases from V and 8 bases from J; junction bases left unmatched: 8. Germline V gives CDR1 SGHVS, CDR2 FNYEAQ. The CDR3 length is 13 residues. The CDR3: CASSLTGEEGYTF. CDR3 sequence (DNA): TGTGCCAGCAGCCTTACAGGGGAGGAGGGCTACACCTTC.

This chain connects TRBV5-1 to TRBJ1-2, with D perhaps TRBD1 (5 bases). Trimming shortened V by 0 bases and J by 3 bases, and 12 bases separated the two germline ends. The CDR3 has 15 residues. Germline lookup yields CDR1 SGHRS and CDR2 YFSETQ. The CDR3 loop is CASSLVHTGDYGYTF. The CDR3 region has the DNA TGCGCCAGCAGCTTGGTTCATACAGGCGACTATGGCTACACCTTC. Drawing the rest from reference TRBV5-1 and TRBJ1-2, the complete variable domain is KAGVTQTPRYLIKTRGQQVTLSCSPISGHRSVSWYQQTPGQGLQFLFEYFSETQRNKGNFPGRFSGRQFSNSRSEMNVSTLELGDSALYLCASSLVHTGDYGYTFGSGTRLTVV.

CDR3 protein: CASSAYRLSYEQYV. CDR3 DNA: TGTGCCAGCAGCGCGTACAGGCTTTCCTACGAGCAGTACGTC. The chain recombines TRBV5-6 with TRBJ2-7; D is perhaps TRBD1 (5 bases). The V and J ends lost 4 bases and 1 base respectively, with 12 bases between them. Germline V CDR1 and CDR2: SGHDT, YYEEEE. The CDR3 is made up of 14 amino acids.

The chain employs TRBV7-9 and TRBJ1-2; TRBD1 matches at 7 bases. This CDR3 comprises 17 residues. Germline trimming cut 5 bases from V and 4 bases from J; bases unmatched to any gene: 16. Germline CDR1 is SEHNR and CDR2 is FQNEAQ (reference sequence). CDR3 residues: CASSVDRAGRGAYGYTF. The CDR3 DNA reads TGTGCCAGCAGCGTAGACAGGGCTGGAAGAGGGGCCTATGGCTACACCTTC.

The gene calls are TRBV4-1 and TRBJ2-5; TRBD2 aligns across 8 bases. J lost 5 bases, V lost 4 bases, and 9 bases had no gene match. The CDR3 loop spans 15 amino acids. Germline V gene sequence: CDR1 MGHRA, CDR2 YSYEKL. In DNA, the CDR3 is TGCGCCAGCAGCCTTACGGGGGGGGCCGGTGAGACCCAGTACTTC. Protein: CASSLTGGAGETQYF.

The chain carries TRBV2 and TRBJ2-2; 8 bases line up with TRBD1. The CDR3 spans 16 residues. Trimming at V came to 5 bases and at J to 1 base, leaving 6 bases not matched to a gene. Germline CDR1 and CDR2: SNHLY and FYNNEI. The CDR3 region is CASSRQGRRNTGELFF. The CDR3 DNA is TGTGCCAGCAGTAGACAGGGGCGACGGAACACCGGGGAGCTGTTTTTT.

This CDR3 is CASSYREGGYNSPLHF. The DNA for the CDR3 is TGTGCCAGCAGTTACCGGGAGGGTGGCTATAATTCACCCCTCCACTTT. The chain links TRBV6-5 to TRBJ1-6; no reliable D call. Germline V lookup: CDR1 MNHEY, CDR2 SVGAGI. The CDR3 is 16 residues long. With 2 bases removed from V and 3 bases from J, the gap between germline ends came to 11 bases.

This rearrangement joins TRBV5-1 to TRBJ2-5; tentative D call: TRBD1 (6 bases). Trimming took 0 bases from V and 1 from J, leaving 10 bases between them. CDR3 length equals 15 residues. Germline CDR1 is SGHRS and CDR2 is YFSETQ. The CDR3 region has the DNA TGCGCCAGCAGCTTGGCCCCAGGGGCCCAAGAGACCCAGTACTTC. Translation: CASSLAPGAQETQYF.

J is TRBJ2-4 and V is TRBV2; D possibly corresponds to TRBD2 (5 bases). Deletions cut 6 bases from V and 2 bases from J, with 14 bases between. Per germline, CDR1 SNHLY and CDR2 FYNNEI. There are 15 residues in the CDR3. CDR3 nucleotides: TGTGCCAGCAGGGGATCTAGCCCTCCCAAAAACATTCAGTACTTC. Translating it yields CASRGSSPPKNIQYF.

The chain has TRBV5-6 and TRBJ2-7, with D tentatively TRBD1 (5 bases). There are 12 residues in the CDR3. Germline lookup yields CDR1 SGHDT and CDR2 YYEEEE. Trimming shortened V by 2 bases and J by 8 bases, and 11 bases separated the two germline ends. The CDR3 bases are TGTGCCAGCAGCTTTCAGGGTTTGCAGCAGTACTTC. Protein: CASSFQGLQQYF.

The rearrangement links TRBV18 to TRBJ2-3; 11 nucleotides match TRBD2. The CDR3 contains 15 residues. The germline CDR1 and CDR2 sequences are KGHSH and LQKENI. V was pared by 4 bases and J by 3 bases, with 3 bases of the junction left unmatched. The CDR3 sequence is CASSQGLAETDTQYF. In nucleotides, the CDR3 is TGTGCCAGCTCACAGGGACTAGCGGAAACAGATACGCAGTATTTT. Filled out from reference TRBV18 and TRBJ2-3, the complete variable domain reads NAGVMQNPRHLVRRRGQEARLRCSPMKGHSHVYWYRQLPEEGLKFMVYLQKENIIDESGMPKERFSAEFPKEGPSILRIQQVVRGDSAAYFCASSQGLAETDTQYFGPGTRLTVL.

CDR3 nucleotides: TGCGCCAGCAGCTTGTCAGGGATGGGTGAAAAACTGTTTTTT. Translated: CASSLSGMGEKLFF. The chain uses TRBV5-1 and TRBJ1-4, with a weak D call TRBD1 (5 bases). Germline CDR1 is SGHRS and CDR2 is YFSETQ. V lost 1 base and J lost 7, with 11 bases in between. The CDR3 runs 14 residues.

This chain joins TRBV10-1 and TRBJ2-3; D possibly corresponds to TRBD2 (6 bases). Germline V lookup: CDR1 WNHNN, CDR2 SYGVQD (reference sequence). The CDR3 has 15 amino acids. Trimming pared 10 bases from V and 8 bases from J, leaving 25 bases between. The CDR3 reads CATSQAGQGGGTQYF. CDR3 bases: TGCGCCACTTCACAGGCGGGGCAGGGTGGTGGTACGCAGTATTTT.

This clone has a handful of counts. V usage is TRBV7-9 and J usage is TRBJ1-4; D possibly corresponds to TRBD1 (5 bases). V dropped 5 bases and J dropped 8 bases, with 18 bases sitting between them. The germline V gene encodes CDR1 SEHNR and CDR2 FQNEAQ (reference sequence). The CDR3 is 15 amino acids. CDR3 coding DNA: TGTGCCAGCAGCCTCGGGGGAGAGAATAGGGAAAAACTGTTTTTT. Protein product: CASSLGGENREKLFF.

The V gene is TRBV18, the J gene TRBJ1-1; D might be TRBD1 (5 bases). Trimming took off 0 bases at V and 6 bases at J, with 8 bases between the two ends. CDR1 KGHSH and CDR2 LQKENI come from the germline V gene. This CDR3 has 13 amino acids. The CDR3 DNA follows: TGTGCCAGCTCACCACCGGTAGGGGCTGAAGCTTTCTTT. Translating it yields CASSPPVGAEAFF. The whole variable domain, filled in from reference TRBV18 and TRBJ1-1, reads NAGVMQNPRHLVRRRGQEARLRCSPMKGHSHVYWYRQLPEEGLKFMVYLQKENIIDESGMPKERFSAEFPKEGPSILRIQQVVRGDSAAYFCASSPPVGAEAFFGQGTRLTVV.

The chain combines TRBV6-5 with TRBJ1-1, with D tentatively TRBD1 (5 bases). The CDR3 loop spans 13 amino acids. V lost 5 bases to trimming and J lost 3 bases, with 10 bases between them. Germline lookup yields CDR1 MNHEY and CDR2 SVGAGI. The DNA of the CDR3 is TGTGCCAGCAGTGACGGGACTTACACTGAAGCTTTCTTT. Its protein is CASSDGTYTEAFF.